This record looks at one T cell receptor (beta chain) sequence and its context. The sample comes from a study of control samples from healthy donors and cancer patients. Libraries were prepared by immunoSEQ multiplex PCR; TCRdb keeps only in-frame clonotypes and omits some of them. Of approximately 79,000 clones listed, 89% are singletons. Germline CDR1 MNHEY, CDR2 SVGAGI. Deletions cut 0 bases from V and 3 bases from J, with 11 bases between. The CDR3 loop spans 15 amino acids. The chain employs TRBV6-5 and TRBJ1-2; tentatively, D is TRBD1 (6 bases). The receptor was isolated from a man aged 50 to 60 in good health. The sequenced sample was blood. CDR3 region: CASSYSNGGDYGYTF. Here the CDR3 DNA reads TGTGCCAGCAGTTACTCGAACGGGGGCGACTATGGCTACACCTTC.